These 13 T cell receptor beta chains came from one sample sequenced in a study of blood T cell dynamics during melanoma immunotherapy. TCRdb keeps only in-frame clones here, not all; method: immunoSEQ multiplex PCR. The sample shows 9,500 to 13,000 clones, 75% to 90% of them seen only once. Time point of the sample: pre-treatment baseline. This sample comprised blood, obtained from a patient treated with checkpoint blockade. The source of these receptors is a human donor with melanoma.

This chain uses TRBV13 with TRBJ1-3; tentatively, D is TRBD1 (6 bases). Germline lookup yields CDR1 PRHDT and CDR2 FYEKMQ (reference sequence). Trimming removed 5 bases from V and 2 bases from J, with 10 bases in between. This CDR3 region has 14 residues. The CDR3 DNA follows: TGTGCCAGCAGCCCACAGGGTCCTGGAAACACCATATATTTT. Translation: CASSPQGPGNTIYF.

V is TRBV18 and J is TRBJ2-2; D perhaps matches TRBD2 (5 bases). Germline CDR1 KGHSH, CDR2 LQKENI. The CDR3 has 16 amino acids. V was clipped by 0 bases and J by 3 bases, with 11 bases between them. CDR3 residues: CASSPPVGAHTGELFF. The CDR3 DNA sequence: TGTGCCAGCTCACCACCGGTGGGAGCTCACACCGGGGAGCTGTTTTTT. The complete variable domain, with remaining parts taken from reference TRBV18 and TRBJ2-2, reads NAGVMQNPRHLVRRRGQEARLRCSPMKGHSHVYWYRQLPEEGLKFMVYLQKENIIDESGMPKERFSAEFPKEGPSILRIQQVVRGDSAAYFCASSPPVGAHTGELFFGEGSRLTVL.

The chain joins TRBV19 to TRBJ2-1; 12 bases align to TRBD2. The CDR3 length is 16 residues. Germline CDR1 is LNHDA and CDR2 is SQIVND (reference sequence). With 7 bases clipped from V and 6 bases from J, the junction kept 10 bases outside the gene matches. The CDR3 DNA reads TGTGCCAGTACCCAGAGTGGGACTAGCGGGTTCAATGAGCAGTTCTTC. This encodes CASTQSGTSGFNEQFF.

This clone was recorded once. The DNA of the CDR3 is TGTGCCAGCAGGTGGGTCACTGAAGCTTTCTTT. It encodes CASRWVTEAFF. The V and J genes are TRBV2 and TRBJ1-1; D remains ambiguous. Trimming stripped 6 bases from V and 4 bases from J, with 6 bases between. Germline V gene sequence: CDR1 SNHLY, CDR2 FYNNEI. The CDR3 length is 11 residues.

The chain is built from TRBV30 and TRBJ1-5; 7 positions match TRBD1. This CDR3 contains 13 residues. V gave up 4 bases and J gave up 5 bases; unmatched junction bases: 5. Germline V gene lookup returns CDR1 GTSNPN and CDR2 SVGIG (reference sequence). The CDR3 is CAWKDRADQPQHF. The CDR3 DNA is TGTGCCTGGAAAGACAGGGCGGATCAGCCCCAGCATTTT.

This chain connects TRBV7-8 to TRBJ1-1, with D hard to call. The ends were cut back, 6 bases at V and 3 bases at J, with 11 bases in the middle. This CDR3 is 13 amino acids long. CDR1 SGHVS and CDR2 FQNEAQ come from the germline V gene. In nucleotides, the CDR3 is TGTGCCAGCAGTTCCAGTTTGGACACTGAAGCTTTCTTT. Encoded protein: CASSSSLDTEAFF.

This chain connects TRBV10-3 to TRBJ2-7; D may be TRBD2 (6 bases). The V end lost 0 bases, the J end lost 0 bases, and 21 bases lay between the germline ends. Germline V CDR1 and CDR2: ENHRY, SYGVKD. This CDR3 is 19 amino acids long. The CDR3 reads CAISESNRKSSGFSYEQYF. The CDR3 DNA reads TGTGCCATCAGTGAGTCCAACAGGAAGAGTAGCGGATTCTCCTACGAGCAGTACTTC.

The chain links TRBV7-2 to TRBJ2-7; 8 bases are a match to TRBD1. Trimming cost V 4 bases and J 0 bases; bases outside gene matches: 5. Germline CDR1 and CDR2: SGHTA and FQGNSA. The CDR3 length is 15 residues. Here the CDR3 DNA reads TGTGCCAGCAGCTCAAAGACAGGGGTCTCCTACGAGCAGTACTTC. Protein product: CASSSKTGVSYEQYF.

The chain combines TRBV25-1 with TRBJ1-1; 9 nucleotides match TRBD1. The CDR3 runs 13 residues. Germline V gives CDR1 MGHDK, CDR2 SYGVNS. V was clipped by 6 bases and J by 5 bases; unmatched bases: 4. In DNA, the CDR3 is TGTGCCAGCAGAGGGACAGGGCGAACTGAAGCTTTCTTT. Translated, it gives CASRGTGRTEAFF.

The chain carries TRBV18 and TRBJ1-5, with 9 bases identical to TRBD1. The trim removed 2 bases at V and 6 bases at J, leaving 5 bases unmatched. This CDR3 has 15 amino acids. Germline CDR1 is KGHSH and CDR2 is LQKENI. CDR3 in DNA: TGTGCCAGCTCACCAATCGCGGGACAGGGTCAGCCCCAGCATTTT. Translated: CASSPIAGQGQPQHF.

V and J are TRBV27 and TRBJ2-1; D unclear. The germline V gene has CDR1 MNHEY and CDR2 SMNVEV (reference sequence). Trimming left V 5 bases short and J 6 bases short, with 8 bases between. The length of the CDR3 is 12 residues. The CDR3: CASSPFGNEQFF. CDR3 sequence (DNA): TGTGCCAGCAGTCCCTTTGGCAATGAGCAGTTCTTC.

This clone was observed a single time. The rearrangement uses TRBV27 and TRBJ2-1; 8 bases align to TRBD2. CDR3 length equals 15 residues. V shed 2 bases, J shed 7 bases, and the junction held 7 bases outside the gene matches. The V gene's germline CDR1 is MNHEY and CDR2 SMNVEV (reference sequence). CDR3 amino acids: CASSLGSGIGNEQFF. For the CDR3, the DNA is TGTGCCAGCAGTTTAGGTAGCGGGATCGGTAATGAGCAGTTCTTC.

The chain combines TRBV6-5 with TRBJ1-2; D is possibly TRBD1 (6 bases). Germline CDR1 and CDR2: MNHEY and SVGAGI. The CDR3 runs to 16 residues. V was pared by 0 bases and J by 1 base, with 12 bases between. CDR3 amino acids: CASSYSSRGNNYGYTF. The CDR3 region has the DNA TGTGCCAGCAGTTACTCGTCCAGGGGAAATAACTATGGCTACACCTTC.